This T cell receptor beta chain is from a study of blood T cells in healthy people across ages. Then a second PCR, running about 6 to 12 cycles, was carried out with a sample-barcoded 5' primer and a J-beta primer mix. Each of the cDNA molecules was tagged by a template-switch adaptor with 12 random nucleotides. TCRdb fed the 5' RACE reads into MiXCR, producing one record per CDR3 protein. In the table there are some 1.4 million distinct CDR3 sequences, 42% of which are singletons. This clonotype was recorded a few times. Around 10 milliliters was the volume of peripheral blood drawn from each donor. Samples had at least 6.5 million PBMCs isolated from them. Trimming stripped 5 bases from V and 4 bases from J, with 17 bases between. This CDR3 is 15 amino acids long. CDR1 and CDR2 (germline): SNHLY, FYNNEI.

The TCR was taken from a woman aged 18-30 years in good health. Sample: blood. The chain is built from TRBV2 and TRBJ2-5; D ambiguous. CDR3 sequence: CASSTPGVKRETQYF. DNA of the CDR3: TGTGCCAGCAGTACGCCTGGGGTGAAGAGAGAGACCCAGTACTTC.